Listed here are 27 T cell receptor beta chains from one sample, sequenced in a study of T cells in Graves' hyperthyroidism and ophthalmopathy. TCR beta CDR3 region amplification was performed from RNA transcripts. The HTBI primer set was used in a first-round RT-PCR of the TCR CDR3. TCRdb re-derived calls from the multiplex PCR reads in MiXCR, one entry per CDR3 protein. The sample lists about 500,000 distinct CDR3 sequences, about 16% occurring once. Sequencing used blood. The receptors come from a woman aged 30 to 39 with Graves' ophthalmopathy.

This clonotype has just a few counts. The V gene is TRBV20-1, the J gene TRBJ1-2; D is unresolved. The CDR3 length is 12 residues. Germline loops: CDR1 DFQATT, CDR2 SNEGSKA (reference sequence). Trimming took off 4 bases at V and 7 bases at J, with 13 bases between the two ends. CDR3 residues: CSANLLWGGYTF. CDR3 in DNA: TGCAGTGCTAACTTACTTTGGGGTGGCTACACCTTC.

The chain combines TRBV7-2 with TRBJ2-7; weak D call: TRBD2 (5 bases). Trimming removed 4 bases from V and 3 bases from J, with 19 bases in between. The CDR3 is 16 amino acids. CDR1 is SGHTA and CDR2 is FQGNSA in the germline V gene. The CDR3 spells CASSSSGWSTIYEQYF. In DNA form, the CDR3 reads TGTGCCAGCAGCTCCAGCGGCTGGAGTACAATCTACGAGCAGTACTTC.

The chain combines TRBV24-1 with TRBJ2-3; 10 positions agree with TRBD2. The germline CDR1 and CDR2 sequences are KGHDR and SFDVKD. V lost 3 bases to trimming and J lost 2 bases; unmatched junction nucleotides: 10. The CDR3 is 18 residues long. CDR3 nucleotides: TGTGCCACCAGTGATACCGGAACTAGCGGGACTGCCACAGATACGCAGTATTTT. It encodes CATSDTGTSGTATDTQYF.

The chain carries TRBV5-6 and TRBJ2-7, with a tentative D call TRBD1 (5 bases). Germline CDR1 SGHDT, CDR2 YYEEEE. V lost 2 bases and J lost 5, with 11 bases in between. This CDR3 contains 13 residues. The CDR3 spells CASSLWGRDEQYF. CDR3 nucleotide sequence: TGTGCCAGCAGCTTATGGGGCAGGGACGAGCAGTACTTC.

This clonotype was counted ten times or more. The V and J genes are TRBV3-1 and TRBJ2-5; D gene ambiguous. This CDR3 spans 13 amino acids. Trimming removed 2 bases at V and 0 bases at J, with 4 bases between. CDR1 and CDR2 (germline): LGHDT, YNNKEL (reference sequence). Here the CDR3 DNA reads TGTGCCAGCAGCCAACTCAACCAAGAGACCCAGTACTTC. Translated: CASSQLNQETQYF.

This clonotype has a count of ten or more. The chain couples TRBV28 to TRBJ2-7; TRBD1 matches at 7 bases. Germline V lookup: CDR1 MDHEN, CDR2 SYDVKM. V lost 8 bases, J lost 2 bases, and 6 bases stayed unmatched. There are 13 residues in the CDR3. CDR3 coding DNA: TGTGCCAGCGAACAGGGGAGTACCTACGAGCAGTACTTC. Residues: CASEQGSTYEQYF.

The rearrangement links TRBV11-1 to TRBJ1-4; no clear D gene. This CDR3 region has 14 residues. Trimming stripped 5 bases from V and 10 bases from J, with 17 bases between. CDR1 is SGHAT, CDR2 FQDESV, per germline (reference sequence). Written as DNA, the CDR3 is TGTGCCAGCAGCCCGAGATCGAAGGTGGCAAAACTGTTTTTT. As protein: CASSPRSKVAKLFF.

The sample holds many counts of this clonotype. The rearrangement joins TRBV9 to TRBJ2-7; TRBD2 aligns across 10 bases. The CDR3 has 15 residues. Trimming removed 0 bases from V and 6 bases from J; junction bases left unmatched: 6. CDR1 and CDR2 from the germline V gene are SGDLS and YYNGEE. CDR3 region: CASSVGLAGEGEQYF. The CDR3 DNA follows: TGTGCCAGCAGCGTAGGCCTAGCGGGAGAAGGCGAGCAGTACTTC.

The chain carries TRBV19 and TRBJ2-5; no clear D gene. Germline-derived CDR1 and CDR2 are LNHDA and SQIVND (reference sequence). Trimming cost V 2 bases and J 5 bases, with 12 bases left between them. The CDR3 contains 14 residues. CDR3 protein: CASSISSLVETQYF. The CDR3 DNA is TGTGCCAGTAGTATAAGCAGCCTGGTGGAGACCCAGTACTTC.

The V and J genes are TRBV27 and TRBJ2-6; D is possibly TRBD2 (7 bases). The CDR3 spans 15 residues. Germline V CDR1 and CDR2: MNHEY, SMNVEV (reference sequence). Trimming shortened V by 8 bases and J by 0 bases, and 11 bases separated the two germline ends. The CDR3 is CASGGANSGANVLTF. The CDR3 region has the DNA TGTGCCAGCGGGGGGGCCAACTCTGGGGCCAACGTCCTGACTTTC.

The CDR3 region is CASSNVASGPSNEQFF. In DNA form, the CDR3 reads TGTGCCAGCAGTAATGTGGCTAGCGGGCCCTCCAATGAGCAGTTCTTC. The chain has TRBV2 and TRBJ2-1; 8 positions match TRBD2. This CDR3 spans 16 amino acids. V lost 5 bases to trimming and J lost 6 bases; unmatched junction nucleotides: 12. CDR1 is SNHLY, CDR2 FYNNEI, per germline.

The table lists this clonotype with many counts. The CDR3 region is CASSYLGQDGYTF. DNA of the CDR3: TGTGCCAGCAGTTACTTGGGACAGGATGGCTACACCTTC. The J gene is TRBJ1-2, the V gene TRBV6-2 or TRBV6-3, with 8 nucleotides matching TRBD1. Losses at the gene ends were 1 base for V and 6 bases for J; bases not matched to a gene: 1. Per the germline V gene, CDR1 is MNHEY and CDR2 is SVGEGT. This CDR3 has 13 residues.

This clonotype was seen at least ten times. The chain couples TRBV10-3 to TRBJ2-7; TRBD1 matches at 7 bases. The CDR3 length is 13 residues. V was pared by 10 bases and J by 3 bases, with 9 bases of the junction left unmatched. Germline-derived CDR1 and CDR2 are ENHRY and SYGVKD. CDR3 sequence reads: CATRDSRDYEQYF. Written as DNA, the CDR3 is TGTGCCACCAGGGACAGTAGGGACTACGAGCAGTACTTC.

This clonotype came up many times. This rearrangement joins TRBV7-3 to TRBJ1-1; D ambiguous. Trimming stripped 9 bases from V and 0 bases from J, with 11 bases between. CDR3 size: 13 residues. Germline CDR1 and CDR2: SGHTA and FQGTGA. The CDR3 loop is CASGRLMNTEAFF. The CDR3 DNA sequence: TGTGCCAGTGGCCGGCTAATGAACACTGAAGCTTTCTTT.

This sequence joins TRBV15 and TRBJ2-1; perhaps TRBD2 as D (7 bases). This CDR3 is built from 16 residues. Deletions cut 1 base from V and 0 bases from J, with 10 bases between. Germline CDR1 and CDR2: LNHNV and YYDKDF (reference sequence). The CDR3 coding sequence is TGTGCCACCAGCAGAGGGGGGGGACACTCCTACAATGAGCAGTTCTTC. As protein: CATSRGGGHSYNEQFF.

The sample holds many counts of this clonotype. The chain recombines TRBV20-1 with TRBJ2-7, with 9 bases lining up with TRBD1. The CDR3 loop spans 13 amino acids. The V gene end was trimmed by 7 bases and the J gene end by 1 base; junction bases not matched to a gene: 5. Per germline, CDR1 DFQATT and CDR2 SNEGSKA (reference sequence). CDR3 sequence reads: CSGVGTGSYEQYF. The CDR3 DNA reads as TGCAGTGGCGTCGGGACAGGGTCCTACGAGCAGTACTTC.

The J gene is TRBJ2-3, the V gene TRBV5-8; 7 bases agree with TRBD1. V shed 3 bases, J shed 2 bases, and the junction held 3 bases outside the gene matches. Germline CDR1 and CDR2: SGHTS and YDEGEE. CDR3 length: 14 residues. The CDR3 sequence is CASSWGQITDTQYF. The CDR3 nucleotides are TGTGCCAGCAGCTGGGGACAGATCACAGATACGCAGTATTTT.

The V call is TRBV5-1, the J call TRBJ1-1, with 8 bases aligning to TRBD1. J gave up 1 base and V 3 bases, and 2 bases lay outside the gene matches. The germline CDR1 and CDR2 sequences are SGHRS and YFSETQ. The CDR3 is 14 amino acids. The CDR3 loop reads CASSWTGTNTEAFF. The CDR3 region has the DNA TGCGCCAGCAGCTGGACAGGGACGAACACTGAAGCTTTCTTT.

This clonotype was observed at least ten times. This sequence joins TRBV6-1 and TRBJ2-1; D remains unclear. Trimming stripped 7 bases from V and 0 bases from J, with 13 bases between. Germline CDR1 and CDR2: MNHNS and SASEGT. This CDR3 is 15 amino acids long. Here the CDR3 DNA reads TGTGCCAGCACCCCCCGCGGTAGCTCCTACAATGAGCAGTTCTTC. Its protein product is CASTPRGSSYNEQFF.

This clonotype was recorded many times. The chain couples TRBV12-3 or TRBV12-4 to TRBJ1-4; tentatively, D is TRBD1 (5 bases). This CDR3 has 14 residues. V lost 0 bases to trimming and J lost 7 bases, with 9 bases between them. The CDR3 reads CASSLARGSEKLFF. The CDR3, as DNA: TGTGCCAGCAGTTTAGCGCGGGGGAGTGAAAAACTGTTTTTT.

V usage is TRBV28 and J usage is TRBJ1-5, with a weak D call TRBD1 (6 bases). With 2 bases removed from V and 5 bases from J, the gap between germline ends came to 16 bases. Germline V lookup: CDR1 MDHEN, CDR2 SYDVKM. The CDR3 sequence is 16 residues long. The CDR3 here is CASSLTGGAGYQPQHF. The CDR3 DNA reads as TGTGCCAGCAGTTTAACGGGGGGCGCGGGATATCAGCCCCAGCATTTT.

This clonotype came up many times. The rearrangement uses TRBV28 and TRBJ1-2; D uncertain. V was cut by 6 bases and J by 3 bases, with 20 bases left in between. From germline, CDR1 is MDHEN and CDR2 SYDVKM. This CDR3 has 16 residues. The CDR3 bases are TGTGCCAGCAGCTCCCTAAGGCGGGCCTACTACTATGGCTACACCTTC. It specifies CASSSLRRAYYYGYTF.

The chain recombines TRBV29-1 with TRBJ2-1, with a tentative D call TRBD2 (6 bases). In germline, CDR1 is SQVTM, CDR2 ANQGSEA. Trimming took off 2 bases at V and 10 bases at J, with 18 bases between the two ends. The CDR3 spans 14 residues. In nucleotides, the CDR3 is TGCAGCGTTGAAAGCAGGCGGGACCTCGAGGAGCAGTTCTTC. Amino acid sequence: CSVESRRDLEEQFF.

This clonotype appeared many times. The CDR3 sequence is CSAEIAGRGQETQYF. CDR3 coding DNA: TGCAGTGCTGAAATAGCGGGAAGGGGGCAAGAGACCCAGTACTTC. V usage is TRBV20-1 and J usage is TRBJ2-5; TRBD2 agrees at 8 bases. With 5 bases clipped from V and 2 bases from J, the junction kept 10 bases outside the gene matches. The CDR3 consists of 15 residues. The germline gives CDR1 DFQATT, CDR2 SNEGSKA (reference sequence).

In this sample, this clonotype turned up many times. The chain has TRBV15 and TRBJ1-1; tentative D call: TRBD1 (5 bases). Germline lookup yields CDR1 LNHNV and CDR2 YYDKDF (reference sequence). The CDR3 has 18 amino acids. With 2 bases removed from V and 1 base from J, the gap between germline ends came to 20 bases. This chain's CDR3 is CATSRLASAGWPNTEAFF. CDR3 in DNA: TGTGCCACCAGCAGATTGGCTTCGGCAGGGTGGCCGAACACTGAAGCTTTCTTT. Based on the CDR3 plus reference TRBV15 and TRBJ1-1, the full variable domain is DAMVIQNPRYQVTQFGKPVTLSCSQTLNHNVMYWYQQKSSQAPKLLFHYYDKDFNNEADTPDNFQSRRPNTSFCFLDIRSPGLGDTAMYLCATSRLASAGWPNTEAFFGQGTRLTVV.

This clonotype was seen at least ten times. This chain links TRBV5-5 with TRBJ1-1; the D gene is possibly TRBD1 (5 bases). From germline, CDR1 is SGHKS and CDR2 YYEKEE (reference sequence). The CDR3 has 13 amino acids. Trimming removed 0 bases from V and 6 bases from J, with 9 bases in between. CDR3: CASSLAGGSEAFF. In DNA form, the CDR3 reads TGTGCCAGCAGCTTGGCGGGGGGGTCTGAAGCTTTCTTT.

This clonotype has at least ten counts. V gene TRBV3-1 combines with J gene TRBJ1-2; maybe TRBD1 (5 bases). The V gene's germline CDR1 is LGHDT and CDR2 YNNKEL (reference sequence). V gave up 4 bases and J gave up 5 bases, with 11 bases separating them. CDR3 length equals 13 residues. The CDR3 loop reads CASSRRGTYGYTF. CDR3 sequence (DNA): TGTGCCAGCAGCCGGAGGGGCACGTATGGCTACACCTTC.